The 14 T cell receptor beta chains presented below share a single source sample, sequenced in a study of CD8 T cells in ankylosing spondylitis. In TCRdb, the 5' RACE reads were re-called with MiXCR into one record per CDR3 protein. Of some 300,000 distinct CDR3 sequences listed, around 20% are singletons. Source material: blood, either unsorted or a sorted T cell fraction (not recorded which). The source is a female donor with ankylosing spondylitis or in good health (not recorded which).

This clonotype appeared many times. J is TRBJ2-3 and V is TRBV5-1, with 8 positions matching TRBD2. Germline CDR1 SGHRS, CDR2 YFSETQ. The CDR3 is 17 amino acids. The junction had 8 bases not matched to a gene; V was cut back by 2 bases and J by 0 bases. CDR3 amino acids: CASSFRGRLTSTDTQYF. The CDR3 DNA sequence: TGCGCCAGCAGCTTTCGCGGGAGGTTAACTAGCACAGATACGCAGTATTTT.

The chain joins TRBV11-2 to TRBJ2-7; 8 nucleotides match TRBD2. Germline V gene data show CDR1 as SGHAT and CDR2 as FQNNGV. This CDR3 spans 15 amino acids. The ends lost 5 bases at V and 3 bases at J; junction bases unmatched: 9. In DNA, the CDR3 is TGTGCCAGCAGCGGAGGGACTAGTATAATCTACGAGCAGTACTTC. Protein product: CASSGGTSIIYEQYF.

The chain couples TRBV12-3 or TRBV12-4 to TRBJ1-1; TRBD1 might be the D (5 bases). Trimming cost V 1 base and J 0 bases, with 9 bases left between them. The CDR3 runs to 15 residues. The CDR3 coding sequence is TGTGCCAGCAGTTTAGAGGGGACGGTGAACACTGAAGCTTTCTTT. Its protein product is CASSLEGTVNTEAFF.

This chain joins TRBV12-5 and TRBJ2-1; D possibly corresponds to TRBD1 (6 bases). CDR1 and CDR2 (germline): LGHNT, FRNRAP. V was pared by 1 base and J by 7 bases, with 8 bases between. This CDR3 spans 13 amino acids. The CDR3 DNA is TGTGCTAGTGGTTTGGACAGGGCAAATGAGCAGTTCTTC. This gives the protein CASGLDRANEQFF.

This clonotype has just a few counts. The gene calls are TRBV12-3 or TRBV12-4 and TRBJ1-1, with D possibly matching TRBD1 (6 bases). The CDR3 contains 11 residues. Between the trimmed V and J ends, which lost 8 bases and 11 bases, there was a span of 15 bases. CDR3 region: CASAEGVGAFF. The CDR3 DNA reads TGTGCCAGCGCGGAGGGGGTTGGCGCTTTCTTT.

Ten or more counts support this clonotype. The chain uses TRBV6-2 or TRBV6-3 and TRBJ2-2, with 8 nucleotides matching TRBD1. The CDR3 runs to 15 residues. Germline CDR1 MNHEY, CDR2 SVGEGT. V was clipped by 6 bases and J by 1 base; unmatched bases: 4. The CDR3 coding sequence is TGTGCCAGCAGGACCGGGACAGGGAACACCGGGGAGCTGTTTTTT. This translates into CASRTGTGNTGELFF.

The genes are TRBV7-2 and TRBJ2-1; D unresolved. V shed 5 bases and J shed 14 bases, with 16 bases lying between them. This CDR3 has 12 amino acids. Germline assignment: CDR1 SGHTA and CDR2 FQGNSA. CDR3 DNA sequence: TGTGCCAGCAGCCAACCCTACCTAGAGAAGTTCTTC. Protein: CASSQPYLEKFF.

This chain joins TRBV18 and TRBJ2-1; D might be TRBD2 (6 bases). Trimming removed 3 bases from V and 6 bases from J, with 9 bases in between. This CDR3 has 13 amino acids. Germline V gives CDR1 KGHSH, CDR2 LQKENI. This CDR3 is CASSPTRPNEQFF. CDR3 sequence (DNA): TGTGCCAGCTCACCGACTAGGCCCAATGAGCAGTTCTTC.

This clonotype has only one observation. The J gene is TRBJ2-3, the V gene TRBV19; 11 nucleotides line up with TRBD1. CDR1 and CDR2 from the germline V gene are LNHDA and SQIVND (reference sequence). V dropped 1 base and J dropped 5; count of bases not matched to a gene: 2. This CDR3 is 15 amino acids long. This chain's CDR3 is CASSIGTGGEDTQYF. The CDR3 DNA is TGTGCCAGTAGTATAGGGACAGGGGGCGAAGATACGCAGTATTTT.

The chain employs TRBV5-1 and TRBJ2-1; D call uncertain. The V and J ends lost 2 bases and 4 bases respectively, with 10 bases between them. The germline CDR1 and CDR2 sequences are SGHRS and YFSETQ. This CDR3 has 14 residues. CDR3 amino acids: CASSLPAPYNEQFF. The CDR3 bases are TGCGCCAGCAGCTTACCGGCCCCTTACAATGAGCAGTTCTTC.

This clonotype showed up just a few times. The chain joins TRBV7-2 to TRBJ2-1, with 8 bases that match TRBD2. The germline gives CDR1 SGHTA, CDR2 FQGNSA. V was pared by 5 bases and J by 7 bases, with 7 bases of the junction left unmatched. The CDR3 runs 14 residues. CDR3 region: CASSLTGLANEQFF. The CDR3 bases are TGTGCCAGCAGCCTAACCGGACTAGCAAATGAGCAGTTCTTC.

The rearrangement uses TRBV20-1 and TRBJ1-4; weak D call: TRBD1 (5 bases). CDR3 size: 12 residues. Germline assignment: CDR1 DFQATT and CDR2 SNEGSKA (reference sequence). Trimming pared 6 bases from V and 3 bases from J, leaving 8 bases between. The CDR3 nucleotides read TGCAGTGCCGGGGGGGCTAATGAAAAACTGTTTTTT. It translates to CSAGGANEKLFF.

With respect to this clonotype: One junction end does not reproduce the germline sequence, and a read error may be involved. V gene TRBV29-1 combines with J gene TRBJ2-3; TRBD2 matches 11 bases. CDR1 and CDR2 (germline): SQVTM, ANQGSEA. CDR3 length equals 14 residues. The CDR3 DNA sequence: TGCAGCGTGGGGGGGACTAGCGGCACAGGTACGCAGTATTTT. Translated: CSVGGTSGTGTQYF.

The chain recombines TRBV7-9 with TRBJ2-7; D is uncertain. Trimming stripped 7 bases from V and 0 bases from J, with 10 bases between. The CDR3 is made up of 13 amino acids. Germline V gene lookup returns CDR1 SEHNR and CDR2 FQNEAQ (reference sequence). The CDR3 DNA follows: TGTGCCAGCATGCGAGATAGCTCCTACGAGCAGTACTTC. Protein: CASMRDSSYEQYF.